This T cell receptor beta chain was retrieved from a study of blood T cell repertoires in COVID-19. As processed by the authors: Estimated nucleated cell counts came from reference gene primer amplification. Produced via immunoSEQ multiplex PCR; TCRdb's table is partial and in-frame only. D and trimming come from the DNA, and the V and J calls and clone size come from that table. The sample has roughly 500,000 clones, around 89% seen once. Study members were between about 18 and 95 years old and lived in fewer than 30 US regions. Cohort allocation depended upon clinical history that participants reported. The V and J ends lost 3 bases and 0 bases respectively, with 15 bases between them. The CDR3 sequence is 17 residues long. From germline, CDR1 is SGDLS and CDR2 YYNGEE.

This TCR was recovered from a woman aged 40 to 55 who had recovered from COVID-19. The specimen was PBMCs or T cells enriched from blood (not recorded which). The chain recombines TRBV9 with TRBJ2-2, with D maybe TRBD2 (5 bases). CDR3 loop: CASSARRGLSNTGELFF. In DNA form, the CDR3 reads TGTGCCAGCAGCGCTCGGCGCGGACTCTCGAACACCGGGGAGCTGTTTTTT.